This T cell receptor beta chain was recovered during a study of cytomegalovirus exposure and HLA in healthy donors. This PCR relied on a set of 60 Vbeta primers and 13 Jbeta primers. Some clones are missing from TCRdb's copy, which holds only in-frame ones; the method was immunoSEQ multiplex PCR. Altogether 100,000 to 150,000 clones are present, more than 60% being singletons, with the ten largest covering approximately 2.1%. Germline CDR1 is SGHNT and CDR2 is YYREEE (reference sequence). This CDR3 has 16 amino acids. Trimming left V 0 bases short and J 3 bases short, with 13 bases between. The chain couples TRBV5-4 to TRBJ2-1, with a possible D match to TRBD2 (5 bases). Sequenced: PBMCs. The source of this sequence is a woman between 40 and 50 years old in good health and CMV-seropositive. The CDR3 DNA reads TGTGCCAGCAGCTTGGGGACTCCTCACGACTACAATGAGCAGTTCTTC. This gives the protein CASSLGTPHDYNEQFF.